A single sample gave rise to the 12 T cell receptor beta chains below, sequenced in a study of breast tumors, draining lymph nodes, adjacent tissues. Breast cancer patients provided tissue from their axillary draining lymph nodes. TCRdb recomputed calls from the multiplex PCR reads with MiXCR, one row per CDR3 protein. The sample yields about 140,000 distinct CDR3 sequences, around a third seen once. The sample consisted of axillary lymph node tissue. These receptors came from a female donor with breast cancer. Some clones in this sample may be carry-over from other donors' samples.

Turning to this clonotype: Mismatch with germline at one junction end may stem from a read error. The chain employs TRBV7-2 and TRBJ2-1; the match to TRBD1 covers 10 bases. Per the germline V gene, CDR1 is SGHTA and CDR2 is FQGNSA. The length of the CDR3 is 21 residues. CDR3 in amino acids: CASSLAEWDRGAPSSYNEQLF. The CDR3 DNA reads TGTGCCAGCAGCTTAGCGGAGTGGGACAGGGGCGCACCGAGCTCCTACAATGAGCAGCTCTTC.

V gene TRBV18 combines with J gene TRBJ2-3; 7 bases are a match to TRBD2. Per germline, CDR1 KGHSH and CDR2 LQKENI. The CDR3 length is 17 residues. J lost 0 bases, V lost 5 bases, and 11 bases had no gene match. CDR3 coding DNA: TGTGCCAGCTCATCAAGAACTAACGGGGGGAGCACAGATACGCAGTATTTT. This gives the protein CASSSRTNGGSTDTQYF.

This clonotype was counted many times. This chain connects TRBV2 to TRBJ1-4; D perhaps matches TRBD1 (5 bases). The CDR3 is 13 amino acids. Germline assignment: CDR1 SNHLY and CDR2 FYNNEI. Trimming took off 6 bases at V and 8 bases at J, with 13 bases between the two ends. CDR3 sequence reads: CASRGTVGEKLFF. DNA for the CDR3: TGTGCCAGCAGGGGGACGGTCGGGGAAAAACTGTTTTTT.

This clonotype was observed a few times. V and J are TRBV7-2 and TRBJ1-1; unclear D gene. Germline loops: CDR1 SGHTA, CDR2 FQGNSA. V was clipped by 5 bases and J by 8 bases, with 9 bases between them. The CDR3 consists of 11 residues. The CDR3 spells CASSLYQEAFF. In DNA, the CDR3 is TGTGCCAGCAGCCTATACCAGGAAGCTTTCTTT.

There are many counts of this clonotype. The chain recombines TRBV25-1 with TRBJ2-5; 12 bases agree with TRBD2. The trim removed 1 base at V and 5 bases at J, leaving 11 bases unmatched. The CDR3 runs to 18 residues. Germline V gives CDR1 MGHDK, CDR2 SYGVNS. CDR3 in DNA: TGTGCCAGCAGTGAATGGAGCCTAGCGGGGGGGCTGGTGGAGACCCAGTACTTC. This translates into CASSEWSLAGGLVETQYF.

This clonotype was seen at least ten times. The chain couples TRBV11-3 to TRBJ2-1, with 9 bases lining up with TRBD2. The CDR3 runs 16 residues. Unmatched junction bases numbered 4, after V lost 0 bases and J lost 4 bases. The V gene's germline CDR1 is SGHNT and CDR2 YENEEA. CDR3 region: CASSLDGGGVYNEQFF. In DNA form, the CDR3 reads TGTGCCAGCAGCTTAGACGGCGGGGGGGTATACAATGAGCAGTTCTTC.

This chain joins TRBV6-1 and TRBJ2-7; 8 bases are shared with TRBD1. Per the germline V gene, CDR1 is MNHNS and CDR2 is SASEGT. The CDR3 runs 15 residues. The CDR3 here is CASSEGTGNTGELYV. CDR3 DNA: TGTGCCAGCAGTGAAGGGACAGGGAACACCGGGGAGCTGTACGTC.

This clonotype was seen repeatedly, ten times or more. The rearrangement uses TRBV19 and TRBJ2-7; 7 bases match TRBD1. This CDR3 contains 12 residues. Germline-derived CDR1 and CDR2 are LNHDA and SQIVND (reference sequence). The trim removed 10 bases at V and 4 bases at J, leaving 7 bases unmatched. CDR3 nucleotides: TGTGCCACCAAGCCGACAGGGTACGAGCAGTACGTC. This codes for CATKPTGYEQYV.

This clonotype has a count of ten or more. The chain carries TRBV19 and TRBJ2-5, with 9 bases aligning to TRBD2. With V trimmed by 3 bases and J by 5 bases, 7 bases remained unmatched. The germline CDR1 and CDR2 sequences are LNHDA and SQIVND (reference sequence). The CDR3 length is 15 residues. CDR3 sequence reads: CASSIGGGAFETQYF. The CDR3 region has the DNA TGTGCCAGTAGTATTGGCGGGGGGGCTTTTGAGACCCAGTACTTC.

The V and J genes are TRBV11-2 and TRBJ2-7; 9 bases match TRBD1. V was clipped by 5 bases and J by 6 bases; unmatched bases: 2. CDR1 and CDR2 (germline): SGHAT, FQNNGV. This CDR3 has 12 amino acids. The CDR3 loop is CASSQTGGEQYF. Here the CDR3 DNA reads TGTGCCAGCAGCCAGACAGGGGGCGAGCAGTACTTC.

V usage is TRBV11-2 and J usage is TRBJ2-7; TRBD2 aligns across 15 bases. From germline, CDR1 is SGHAT and CDR2 FQNNGV. This CDR3 has 19 residues. The trim removed 2 bases at V and 6 bases at J, leaving 14 bases unmatched. The CDR3 reads CASSLKPAGTSGRTAEQYV. The CDR3 nucleotides read TGTGCCAGCAGCTTAAAACCGGCCGGGACTAGCGGGAGGACGGCCGAGCAGTACGTC.

This clonotype has at least ten counts. The chain recombines TRBV10-3 with TRBJ2-2; 10 bases line up with TRBD2. The germline CDR1 and CDR2 sequences are ENHRY and SYGVKD. This CDR3 comprises 16 residues. With V trimmed by 8 bases and J by 5 bases, 11 bases remained unmatched. The CDR3 nucleotides are TGTGCCATCGGAATTGGACTAGCGGTCAAGACCGGGGAGCTGTTTTTT. Its protein product is CAIGIGLAVKTGELFF.